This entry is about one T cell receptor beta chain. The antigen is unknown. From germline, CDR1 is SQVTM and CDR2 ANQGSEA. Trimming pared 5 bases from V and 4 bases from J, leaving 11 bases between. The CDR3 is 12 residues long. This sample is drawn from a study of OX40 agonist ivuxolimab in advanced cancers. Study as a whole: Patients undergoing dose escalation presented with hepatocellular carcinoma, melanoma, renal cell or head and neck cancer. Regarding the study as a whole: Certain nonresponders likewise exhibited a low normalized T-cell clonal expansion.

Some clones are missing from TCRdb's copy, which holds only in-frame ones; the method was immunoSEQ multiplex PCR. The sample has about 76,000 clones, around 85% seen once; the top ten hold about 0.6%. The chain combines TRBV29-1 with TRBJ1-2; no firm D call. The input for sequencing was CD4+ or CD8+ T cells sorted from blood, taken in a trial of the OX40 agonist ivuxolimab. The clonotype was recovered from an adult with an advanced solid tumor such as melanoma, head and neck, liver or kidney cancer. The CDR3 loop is CSVRGGVYGYTF. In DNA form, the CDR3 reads TGCAGCGTTCGAGGAGGAGTCTATGGCTACACCTTC.